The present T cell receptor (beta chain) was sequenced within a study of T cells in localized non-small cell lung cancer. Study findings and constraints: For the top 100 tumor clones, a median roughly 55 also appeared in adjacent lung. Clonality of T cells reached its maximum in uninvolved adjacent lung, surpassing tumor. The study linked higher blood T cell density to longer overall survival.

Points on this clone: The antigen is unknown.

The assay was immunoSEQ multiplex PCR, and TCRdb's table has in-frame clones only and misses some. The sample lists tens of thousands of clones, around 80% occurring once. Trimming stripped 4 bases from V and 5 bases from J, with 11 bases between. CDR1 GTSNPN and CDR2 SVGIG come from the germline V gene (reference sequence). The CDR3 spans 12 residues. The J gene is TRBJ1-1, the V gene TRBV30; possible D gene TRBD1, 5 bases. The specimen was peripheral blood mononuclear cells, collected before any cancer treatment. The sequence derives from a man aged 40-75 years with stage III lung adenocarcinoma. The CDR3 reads CAWMRGRTEAFF. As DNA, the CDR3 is TGTGCCTGGATGCGGGGGAGGACTGAAGCTTTCTTT.